The text below deals with one TCR beta chain. This entry is derived from a study of blood T cells in healthy people across ages. Overall study: Using template switching, researchers captured about one barcoded beta molecule for each two T cells.

The ends were cut back, 8 bases at V and 5 bases at J, with 15 bases in the middle. CDR3 length: 13 residues. The V gene's germline CDR1 is MNHNS and CDR2 SASEGT. A second PCR, run for roughly 6 to 11 cycles, used a sample-barcoded 5' primer plus a J-beta primer mix. In TCRdb, the 5' RACE reads were re-called with MiXCR into one record per CDR3 protein. The data contain about a million distinct CDR3 sequences, around 48% of them seen just once; the ten biggest clones take up around an eighth. Sequences were obtained from blood. The chain joins TRBV6-1 to TRBJ2-5; D unresolved. This TCR came from a man between 25 and 39 years old in good health. The CDR3 coding sequence is TGTGCCAGCTGCCCGCAAGCCCCGGAGACCCAGTACTTC. Translating it yields CASCPQAPETQYF.